This TCR beta chain was identified during a study of regulatory T cells in long-lasting Graves disease. The time point denotes: persistent/refractory GD, antithyroid drugs over 5 years with positive TRAb. PBMC-derived RNA was used for the TCR library. EDTA tubes received approximately 9 milliliters of drawn peripheral blood. In germline, CDR1 is PRHDT, CDR2 FYEKMQ (reference sequence). With 4 bases removed from V and 1 base from J, the gap between germline ends came to 7 bases. The CDR3 covers 13 residues. There are many counts of this clonotype. The antigen is undetermined. In building TCR beta libraries, iRepertoire HTBI primers were used together with Arm-PCR of CDR3 regions. TCRdb reprocessed the multiplex PCR reads via MiXCR and lists one record per CDR3 protein. This sample has approximately 690,000 distinct CDR3 sequences; 25% to 35% occur once, and the top ten carry roughly 41%. Study-level points and caveats: Persistent patients had more shared public clonotypes (approximately 2,700) than new patients (about 880). Persistent Graves' patients showed reduced TCR diversity versus newly diagnosed patients.

V usage is TRBV13 and J usage is TRBJ1-1; TRBD1 is a possible D gene (5 bases). Source: peripheral blood mononuclear cells (PBMCs), taken when the disease was refractory, from a patient treated with antithyroid drugs. The source of this sequence is a female donor with Graves disease. CDR3 DNA: TGTGCCAGCAGCTCACAGGAGAACACTGAAGCTTTCTTT. Protein product: CASSSQENTEAFF.